This is a list of T cell receptor beta chains from one sample in a study of shared clonotypes between healthy human individuals. Sequencing was performed with immunoSEQ multiplex PCR; in TCRdb, only in-frame clones are kept and a portion is missing. The sample records approximately 2.1 million clones, 90% to 95% being singletons. The material sequenced was naive CD4+ T cells from PBMCs. These receptors were collected from a young man in good health. Some clones in this sample may be carry-over from other donors' samples. CDR3s include the opening cysteine and the closing phenylalanine or tryptophan. D genes are given only for firm matches. Clone sizes are given selectively: once, few, many, or a class where the clone is expanded.

clone_size,cdr3_length,v_call,j_call,d_call,cdr3_aa,cdr3_nt
-,17,TRBV28,TRBJ2-3,-,CASSLGNWTLSTDTQYF,TGTGCCAGCAGTTTGGGCAATTGGACCCTAAGCACAGATACGCAGTATTTT
-,17,TRBV27,TRBJ2-2,-,CASSFSGTDYNTGELFF,TGTGCCAGCAGTTTTTCGGGGACCGACTACAACACCGGGGAGCTGTTTTTT
-,13,TRBV7-8,TRBJ2-5,-,CASSLAGLWTQYF,TGTGCCAGCAGCTTAGCTGGGTTATGGACCCAGTACTTC
-,22,TRBV28,TRBJ2-5,TRBD2,CASSFWGLGLTSGPRRQETQYF,TGTGCCAGCAGTTTTTGGGGGCTTGGTTTGACTAGCGGACCCCGACGCCAAGAGACCCAGTACTTC
-,15,TRBV2,TRBJ1-3,-,CASSAWGSSGNTIYF,TGTGCCAGCAGTGCCTGGGGGAGCTCTGGAAACACCATATATTTT
-,12,TRBV30,TRBJ2-5,-,CAWSVRGETQYF,TGTGCCTGGAGTGTACGAGGAGAGACCCAGTACTTC
-,15,TRBV5-6,TRBJ2-7,-,CASSSSSGASYEQYF,TGTGCCAGCAGCTCTTCGTCAGGGGCCTCCTACGAGCAGTACTTC
-,11,TRBV20-1,TRBJ2-1,TRBD2,CSASLAGEEFF,TGCAGTGCCTCACTAGCGGGAGAAGAGTTCTTC
-,14,TRBV5-1,TRBJ1-1,TRBD1,CASSPQGAGTEAFF,TGCGCCAGCAGCCCTCAGGGGGCCGGGACTGAAGCTTTCTTT
-,15,TRBV6-6,TRBJ2-7,TRBD2,CASSYSGLADYEQYF,TGTGCCAGCAGTTACTCCGGACTAGCTGACTACGAGCAGTACTTC
-,18,TRBV5-4,TRBJ2-3,TRBD2,CASSPGIPGLAETDTQYF,TGTGCCAGCAGCCCAGGGATACCGGGACTAGCGGAGACAGATACGCAGTATTTT
-,14,TRBV10-3,TRBJ2-7,TRBD1,CAISDGTGAYEQYF,TGTGCCATCAGTGACGGGACAGGGGCTTACGAGCAGTACTTC
once,18,TRBV4-1,TRBJ2-1,TRBD2,CASSRGRTSGSSYNEQFF,TGCGCCAGCAGTCGCGGGAGAACTAGCGGGAGCTCCTACAATGAGCAGTTCTTC
-,10,TRBV28,TRBJ1-1,-,CASTDTEAFF,TGTGCCAGCACCGACACTGAAGCTTTCTTT
-,16,TRBV18,TRBJ1-1,-,CASSPPWQTMNTEAFF,TGTGCCAGCTCACCACCGTGGCAGACCATGAACACTGAAGCTTTCTTT
-,13,TRBV7-3,TRBJ1-1,-,CASKFGPNTEAFF,TGTGCCAGCAAGTTCGGCCCGAACACTGAAGCTTTCTTT
-,16,TRBV4-2,TRBJ1-3,-,CASSQPDRSPGNTIYF,TGTGCCAGCAGCCAACCAGACAGGTCTCCTGGAAACACCATATATTTT
-,15,TRBV6-1,TRBJ2-1,-,CASSEQTGDYNEQFF,TGTGCCAGCAGTGAACAGACGGGGGACTACAATGAGCAGTTCTTC
-,14,TRBV19,TRBJ2-7,TRBD2,CASSIQGEGYEQYF,TGTGCCAGTAGTATTCAAGGGGAGGGGTACGAGCAGTACTTC
-,15,TRBV19,TRBJ2-3,-,CASSNSAGWTDTQYF,TGTGCCAGTAGTAATTCGGCAGGTTGGACAGATACGCAGTATTTT
-,15,TRBV18,TRBJ2-7,-,CASSPTDTVSYEQYF,TGTGCCAGCTCACCAACGGATACAGTCTCCTACGAGCAGTACTTC
-,13,TRBV6-6,TRBJ2-7,TRBD2,CATLQLAAYEQYF,TGTGCCACCCTCCAACTAGCGGCCTACGAGCAGTACTTC